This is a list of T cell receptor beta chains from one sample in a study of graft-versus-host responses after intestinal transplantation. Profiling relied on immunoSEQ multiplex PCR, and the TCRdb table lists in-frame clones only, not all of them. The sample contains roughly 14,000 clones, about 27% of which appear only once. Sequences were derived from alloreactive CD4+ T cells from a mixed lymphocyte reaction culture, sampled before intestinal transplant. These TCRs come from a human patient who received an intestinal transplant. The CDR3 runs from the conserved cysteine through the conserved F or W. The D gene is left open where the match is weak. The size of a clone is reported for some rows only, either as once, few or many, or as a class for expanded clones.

CDR3: CSVTRTGGMNTEAFF
DNA: TGCAGCGTAACACGGACAGGGGGGATGAACACTGAAGCTTTCTTT
J: TRBJ1-1
V: TRBV29-1
D: TRBD1
size: few

CDR3: CASTLDTLDYTF
DNA: TGTGCCAGTACCTTGGACACGTTGGACTACACCTTC
J: TRBJ1-2
V: TRBV19
D: -
size: -

CDR3: CASRSAGGSYEQYF
DNA: TGTGCCAGCAGGTCAGCGGGAGGGTCCTACGAGCAGTACTTC
J: TRBJ2-7
V: TRBV7-3
D: TRBD2
size: -

CDR3: CASSSRTGVGNSPLHF
DNA: TGTGCCAGCAGTTCGAGGACAGGGGTAGGTAATTCACCCCTCCACTTT
J: TRBJ1-6
V: TRBV27
D: TRBD1
size: few

CDR3: CASSYLASKETQYF
DNA: TGTGCCAGCAGTTATCTGGCTAGCAAGGAGACCCAGTACTTC
J: TRBJ2-5
V: TRBV6-5
D: -
size: -

CDR3: CASSLMGQHNSPLHF
DNA: TGTGCCAGCAGCTTAATGGGACAGCATAATTCACCCCTCCACTTT
J: TRBJ1-6
V: TRBV7-3
D: TRBD1
size: few

CDR3: CASSEAMAGGQGTQYF
DNA: TGTGCCAGCAGTGAAGCGATGGCGGGCGGACAGGGGACCCAGTACTTC
J: TRBJ2-5
V: TRBV2
D: TRBD1
size: -

CDR3: CAWSVLVTPKYNEQFF
DNA: TGTGCCTGGAGTGTACTCGTGACTCCTAAGTACAATGAGCAGTTCTTC
J: TRBJ2-1
V: TRBV30
D: -
size: -

CDR3: CAWSVPGTNYGYTF
DNA: TGTGCCTGGAGTGTACCCGGAACGAACTATGGCTACACCTTC
J: TRBJ1-2
V: TRBV30
D: -
size: few

CDR3: CASSPQSWGLYEQYF
DNA: TGTGCCAGCAGCCCACAGAGTTGGGGGCTCTACGAGCAGTACTTC
J: TRBJ2-7
V: TRBV5-1
D: -
size: few

CDR3: CASSPQEVPNTEAFF
DNA: TGTGCCAGCTCACCTCAGGAGGTTCCGAACACTGAAGCTTTCTTT
J: TRBJ1-1
V: TRBV18
D: -
size: -

CDR3: CASSSDTTGELFF
DNA: TGTGCCAGCAGCAGCGATACCACCGGGGAGCTGTTTTTT
J: TRBJ2-2
V: TRBV6-4
D: -
size: once

CDR3: CASSPKDRVNENF
DNA: TGTGCCAGCTCACCAAAAGACAGGGTAAACGAGAACTTC
J: TRBJ2-4
V: TRBV18
D: TRBD1
size: few

CDR3: CSVADLYEQYF
DNA: TGCAGCGTAGCGGATCTCTACGAGCAGTACTTC
J: TRBJ2-7
V: TRBV29-1
D: -
size: -

CDR3: CASSLSAGPVGFF
DNA: TGTGCCAGCAGCTTGTCGGCAGGGCCTGTGGGTTTCTTT
J: TRBJ1-1
V: TRBV5-6
D: -
size: -

CDR3: CASSIGTPRDLIRGEQYF
DNA: TGTGCCAGTAGTATAGGTACACCCCGGGACCTAATACGGGGCGAGCAGTACTTC
J: TRBJ2-7
V: TRBV19
D: -
size: medium-sized

CDR3: CASSDQQGASEQFF
DNA: TGTGCCAGCAGCGATCAACAGGGGGCCAGTGAGCAGTTCTTC
J: TRBJ2-1
V: TRBV11-1
D: TRBD1
size: medium-sized